This T cell receptor beta chain was retrieved from a study of neurological immune-mediated disorders. The starting material, 2 million PBMCs stored at -80 C, gave rise to the unsorted libraries. Whole-study results and caveats: CDR3 amino acid sequences of expanded clones were not shared across subjects, a result suggesting private repertoires in all groups.

From 15-18 subjects, each sequencing run yielded over 170 million TCR-beta sequences. TCRdb ran MiXCR on the 5' RACE reads and lists one entry per CDR3 protein. The table has roughly 65,000 distinct CDR3 sequences, roughly 4% seen once; the top ten hold roughly 2.7%. This clonotype was seen at least ten times. The target antigen is unknown. Trimming at V came to 6 bases and at J to 3 bases, leaving 7 bases not matched to a gene. In germline, CDR1 is DFQATT, CDR2 SNEGSKA (reference sequence). CDR3 length: 14 amino acids. The specimen was PBMCs. The TCR comes from a man aged 45-65 years with multiple sclerosis. The V and J genes are TRBV20-1 and TRBJ2-1, with 8 bases that match TRBD2. The CDR3 loop reads CSAVVAGGYNEQFF. The DNA for the CDR3 is TGCAGTGCCGTAGTGGCGGGGGGCTACAATGAGCAGTTCTTC.